Listed below are T cell receptor beta chains from one sample, sequenced in a study of molecular identifiers for immune sequencing clone quantification. MiXCR, run by TCRdb on the PCR reads, gives a single entry per CDR3 protein. Of more than 250,000 distinct CDR3 sequences detected, 20% to 25% appear once; the ten largest clones hold approximately 0.83%. Material: naive CD8+ T cells from blood, with Jurkat cell RNA spiked in. The receptors derive from a human donor in good health. Some libraries in this study had Jurkat cell RNA spiked in. Both conserved end residues are part of each CDR3. The D gene is left open where the match is weak. Expanded clones get a size class; other rows say once, few or many, or leave the size out.

V,J,D,size,CDR3,DNA
TRBV5-4,TRBJ2-7,-,many,CASSLGPLYEQYF,TGTGCCAGCAGCTTAGGGCCCCTCTACGAGCAGTACTTC
TRBV6-1,TRBJ2-5,TRBD2,few,CASSEYGGRLQTQYF,TGTGCCAGCAGTGAATACGGCGGGAGGCTCCAGACCCAGTACTTC
TRBV4-3,TRBJ1-1,-,many,CASSQDTVGGGTEAFF,TGCGCCAGCAGCCAAGATACGGTAGGGGGTGGCACTGAAGCTTTCTTT
TRBV20-1,TRBJ1-6,TRBD1,few,CSARDQDRGNSPLHF,TGCAGTGCTAGAGATCAGGACAGGGGTAATTCACCCCTCCACTTT
TRBV4-1,TRBJ2-7,-,many,CASSPLTGNPYEQYF,TGCGCCAGCAGCCCCCTAACCGGGAACCCCTACGAGCAGTACTTC
TRBV11-2,TRBJ2-5,-,-,CASSLDGGVPQETQYF,TGTGCCAGCAGCTTAGATGGTGGGGTCCCCCAAGAGACCCAGTACTTC
TRBV6-5,TRBJ1-5,-,many,CASSHDSFNQPQHF,TGTGCCAGCAGCCACGACAGCTTCAATCAGCCCCAGCATTTT
TRBV29-1,TRBJ2-3,TRBD2,many,CSVEGLLAGGGSADTQYF,TGCAGCGTTGAAGGTTTGCTAGCGGGGGGTGGTTCCGCAGATACGCAGTATTTT
TRBV4-3,TRBJ2-3,-,-,CASSHLSSGFDADTQYF,TGCGCCAGCAGCCACTTAAGCAGCGGGTTTGATGCAGATACGCAGTATTTT
TRBV6-2/TRBV6-3,TRBJ2-3,TRBD2,-,CASTRWVAGNTDTQYF,TGTGCCAGCACTCGTTGGGTAGCGGGAAACACAGATACGCAGTATTTT
TRBV7-9,TRBJ1-1,-,few,CASSLDQGGGWNTEAFF,TGTGCCAGCAGCTTAGATCAGGGAGGAGGTTGGAACACTGAAGCTTTCTTT
TRBV27,TRBJ2-1,-,many,CASSPQWAPDNEQFF,TGTGCCAGCAGTCCCCAATGGGCCCCCGACAATGAGCAGTTCTTC
TRBV7-6,TRBJ2-2,-,many,CASSLDGGHSNTGELFF,TGTGCCAGCAGCTTAGATGGGGGACATTCGAACACCGGGGAGCTGTTTTTT
TRBV5-6,TRBJ2-7,-,few,CASSLSGPEEQYF,TGTGCCAGCAGCTTGAGTGGACCTGAAGAGCAGTACTTC
TRBV6-2/TRBV6-3,TRBJ1-3,-,-,CASSYRRDGNTIYF,TGTGCCAGCAGTTACCGGAGGGACGGAAACACCATATATTTT
TRBV19,TRBJ2-2,-,few,CATSLVSNTGELFF,TGTGCCACCTCATTGGTCAGTAACACCGGGGAGCTGTTTTTT
TRBV7-8,TRBJ1-1,TRBD1,many,CASSTTGIATEAFF,TGTGCCAGCAGCACGACAGGGATTGCCACTGAAGCTTTCTTT
TRBV6-2/TRBV6-3,TRBJ1-1,-,many,CASSYLGEQEVMNTEAFF,TGTGCCAGCAGTTACTTGGGGGAACAGGAGGTGATGAACACTGAAGCTTTCTTT
TRBV28,TRBJ2-7,TRBD1,many,CASSSDRAYEQYF,TGTGCCAGCAGTTCTGACAGGGCCTACGAGCAGTACTTC
TRBV10-3,TRBJ2-3,TRBD1,-,CAISLLAGQGASFDTQYF,TGTGCCATCAGTCTGCTCGCGGGACAGGGGGCATCATTTGATACGCAGTATTTT
TRBV12-3/TRBV12-4,TRBJ2-1,-,-,CASSFGYNEQFF,TGTGCCAGCAGTTTTGGCTACAATGAGCAGTTCTTC
TRBV5-1,TRBJ1-2,-,many,CASSLDVSYGYTF,TGCGCCAGCAGCTTGGACGTCAGCTATGGCTACACCTTC
TRBV7-9,TRBJ2-7,TRBD2,many,CASSSRLAPSNEQYF,TGTGCCAGCAGCTCCAGACTAGCCCCCTCTAACGAGCAGTACTTC
TRBV28,TRBJ2-3,TRBD2,many,CASSLVGLADSTSTDTQYF,TGTGCCAGCAGTTTAGTGGGACTAGCGGATTCCACTAGCACAGATACGCAGTATTTT
TRBV29-1,TRBJ2-7,TRBD1,many,CSVNGQGSYEQYF,TGCAGCGTGAACGGACAGGGCAGCTACGAGCAGTACTTC
TRBV6-2/TRBV6-3,TRBJ2-3,-,-,CASSYKLTTDTQYF,TGTGCCAGCAGTTACAAACTCACCACAGATACGCAGTATTTT
TRBV10-3,TRBJ1-4,TRBD1,few,CAISESGQGNEKLFF,TGTGCCATCAGTGAGTCTGGACAGGGTAATGAAAAACTGTTTTTT
TRBV19,TRBJ2-3,-,many,CASSISGLVSTDTQYF,TGTGCCAGTAGTATTTCAGGATTGGTTTCCACAGATACGCAGTATTTT
TRBV29-1,TRBJ1-5,-,many,CSAAVSLNQPQHF,TGCAGCGCCGCAGTTTCCCTCAATCAGCCCCAGCATTTT
TRBV6-2/TRBV6-3,TRBJ2-3,-,few,CASSPGSWADTQYF,TGTGCCAGCAGTCCGGGATCCTGGGCAGATACGCAGTATTTT
TRBV18,TRBJ2-2,-,-,CASSPPVHLTGELFF,TGTGCCAGCTCACCACCGGTACACCTCACCGGGGAGCTGTTTTTT